Below are 23 T cell receptor beta chains sequenced from a single sample in a study of identical twins. Via MiXCR, TCRdb re-called the 5' RACE reads, giving one row per CDR3 protein. Here the sample spans a few hundred thousand distinct CDR3 sequences, roughly 9.7% being singletons. The same sample was also studied in work on yellow fever vaccine responses in identical twins.

The sequencing sample was made of CD8+ T cells sorted from blood. The receptor set was obtained from a woman between 18 and 29 years old in good health.

The genes are TRBV9 and TRBJ2-1, with D possibly being TRBD1 or TRBD2 (5 bases each). Germline CDR1 is SGDLS and CDR2 is YYNGEE. V was shortened by 1 base and J by 8 bases, with 10 bases between the two germline ends. The CDR3 runs to 13 residues. In DNA form, the CDR3 reads TGTGCCAGCAGCGTATGGGGGATAGATGAGCAGTTCTTC. Translation: CASSVWGIDEQFF.

This clonotype appeared a few times. J is TRBJ2-7 and V is TRBV5-8; maybe TRBD1 (5 bases). The CDR3 runs 12 residues. V was cut by 3 bases and J by 7 bases, with 11 bases left in between. Germline-derived CDR1 and CDR2 are SGHTS and YDEGEE. CDR3 sequence reads: CASSYSGWEQYF. As DNA, the CDR3 is TGTGCCAGCAGCTATTCAGGGTGGGAGCAGTACTTC.

The chain employs TRBV18 and TRBJ2-3; D remains ambiguous. CDR1 and CDR2 from the germline V gene are KGHSH and LQKENI. Trimming took off 0 bases at V and 1 base at J, with 5 bases between the two ends. This CDR3 region has 14 residues. DNA of the CDR3: TGTGCCAGCTCACCACCTATTCGCACAGATACGCAGTATTTT. Translating it yields CASSPPIRTDTQYF.

The chain recombines TRBV10-3 with TRBJ2-5; weak D call: TRBD2 (6 bases). Germline lookup yields CDR1 ENHRY and CDR2 SYGVKD. The CDR3 is 15 amino acids. Trimming cost V 0 bases and J 5 bases, with 13 bases left between them. This CDR3 is CAISESTSYKETQYF. The CDR3 nucleotides are TGTGCCATCAGTGAGTCTACTAGCTATAAGGAGACCCAGTACTTC.

This clonotype has only a few counts. The J gene is TRBJ2-2, the V gene TRBV7-3, with TRBD2 matching 8 bases. CDR1 and CDR2 from the germline V gene are SGHTA and FQGTGA. V lost 5 bases to trimming and J lost 0 bases; unmatched junction nucleotides: 8. The CDR3 spans 17 residues. CDR3 sequence (DNA): TGTGCCAGCAGCCCAAAACCGGGACTAGCGAACACCGGGGAGCTGTTTTTT. Protein product: CASSPKPGLANTGELFF.

This clonotype has just a few counts. The chain has TRBV28 and TRBJ2-7; TRBD1 matches at 9 bases. Germline-derived CDR1 and CDR2 are MDHEN and SYDVKM. Trimming removed 6 bases from V and 6 bases from J; junction bases left unmatched: 6. The CDR3 totals 13 residues. The DNA for the CDR3 is TGTGCCAGCAGGCTAATACAGGGGGCCGAGCAGTACTTC. It codes for CASRLIQGAEQYF.

This clonotype was observed a handful of times. The rearrangement joins TRBV12-3 or TRBV12-4 to TRBJ2-3; D not resolved. V was shortened by 6 bases and J by 2 bases, with 6 bases between the two germline ends. This CDR3 has 12 amino acids. CDR3 residues: CASSQSTDTQYF. The CDR3, as DNA: TGTGCCAGCAGCCAGTCCACAGATACGCAGTATTTT.

The CDR3 loop is CASTLAGVQFF. DNA for the CDR3: TGTGCCAGTACGTTAGCGGGGGTGCAGTTCTTC. The chain has TRBV19 and TRBJ2-1; TRBD2 matches 9 bases. Germline V gene sequence: CDR1 LNHDA, CDR2 SQIVND (reference sequence). Trimming at V came to 7 bases and at J to 12 bases, leaving 4 bases not matched to a gene. The CDR3 totals 11 residues.

This clonotype was found many times. The CDR3 spells CASSVGTQSTGELFF. CDR3 nucleotides: TGTGCCAGCAGCGTAGGTACACAAAGCACCGGGGAGCTGTTTTTT. The chain employs TRBV9 and TRBJ2-2; the D is unclear. This CDR3 is 15 amino acids long. Germline CDR1 is SGDLS and CDR2 is YYNGEE. V lost 0 bases, J lost 4 bases, and 10 bases lay in between.

This chain uses TRBV6-5 with TRBJ1-1; weak D call: TRBD1 (5 bases). Germline CDR1 and CDR2: MNHEY and SVGAGI. This CDR3 contains 12 residues. V shed 6 bases and J shed 8 bases, with 13 bases lying between them. The CDR3 nucleotides are TGTGCCAGCAGCTCGGTGGCAGGGGAAGCTTTCTTT. Its protein is CASSSVAGEAFF.

In regard to this clonotype: This clone may be a read error of a much larger clone one base away. The chain couples TRBV18 to TRBJ2-1; TRBD1 matches at 8 bases. Germline CDR1 and CDR2: KGHSH and LQKENI. CDR3 size: 15 residues. For the CDR3, the DNA is TGTGCCAGCTCACTCGGACAGGGAGGCTACAATGAGCATTTCTTC. Protein: CASSLGQGGYNEHFF.

There are a few counts of this clonotype. The chain has TRBV7-9 and TRBJ2-7; D unresolved. From germline, CDR1 is SEHNR and CDR2 FQNEAQ (reference sequence). The CDR3 consists of 15 residues. V lost 1 base and J 2 bases, leaving 12 bases between the germline ends. The CDR3 here is CASSLGLGNPYEQYF. For the CDR3, the DNA is TGTGCCAGCAGCTTAGGGCTTGGCAACCCCTACGAGCAGTACTTC.

This clonotype was seen only a few times. CDR3 nucleotides: TGTGCCAGCAGCCAGACTAGTAAGAGGGCCGGGGAGCTGTTTTTT. It encodes CASSQTSKRAGELFF. The gene calls are TRBV2 and TRBJ2-2, with a tentative D call TRBD2 (6 bases). V lost 6 bases, J lost 6 bases, and 17 bases lay in between. Germline CDR1 reads SNHLY; CDR2 reads FYNNEI. The length of the CDR3 is 15 residues. The whole variable domain, filled in from reference TRBV2 and TRBJ2-2, reads EPEVTQTPSHQVTQMGQEVILRCVPISNHLYFYWYRQILGQKVEFLVSFYNNEISEKSEIFDDQFSVERPDGSNFTLKIRSTKLEDSAMYFCASSQTSKRAGELFFGEGSRLTVL.

This clonotype was counted ten times or more. The rearrangement links TRBV6-5 to TRBJ2-5, with 8 bases matching TRBD2. The germline V gene has CDR1 MNHEY and CDR2 SVGAGI. Trimming at V came to 2 bases and at J to 3 bases, leaving 11 bases not matched to a gene. This CDR3 region has 17 residues. This CDR3 is CASSYLQTSASKETQYF. The CDR3 DNA is TGTGCCAGCAGTTACCTGCAGACTAGCGCAAGCAAAGAGACCCAGTACTTC.

This chain links TRBV7-9 with TRBJ2-1; D is unresolved. CDR1 and CDR2 from the germline V gene are SEHNR and FQNEAQ (reference sequence). The CDR3 is 11 amino acids. The V gene lost 4 bases and the J gene lost 14 bases, with 12 bases spanning the gap. The CDR3 region has the DNA TGTGCCAGCAGCTCGGGCCCGGCCGAGTTCTTC. Amino acid sequence: CASSSGPAEFF. The entire variable domain, with the rest obtained from reference TRBV7-9 and TRBJ2-1, is as follows: DTGVSQNPRHKITKRGQNVTFRCDPISEHNRLYWYRQTLGQGPEFLTYFQNEAQLEKSRLLSDRFSAERPKGSFSTLEIQRTEQGDSAMYLCASSSGPAEFFGPGTRLTVL.

A few counts support this clonotype. V usage is TRBV7-9 and J usage is TRBJ2-7; TRBD2 might be the D (5 bases). Trimming took 2 bases from V and 7 from J, leaving 9 bases between them. The germline CDR1 and CDR2 sequences are SEHNR and FQNEAQ (reference sequence). CDR3 size: 12 residues. In DNA, the CDR3 is TGTGCCAGCAGCTTACTGCCGGGGGAGCAGTACTTC. Translating gives CASSLLPGEQYF.

This clonotype was counted only a few times. The CDR3 bases are TGTGCCAGCACCCTGCGGGAGGGCTCCTACAATGAGCAGTTCTTC. Its translation: CASTLREGSYNEQFF. The chain is built from TRBV3-1 and TRBJ2-1; the match to TRBD2 covers 9 bases. V lost 7 bases to trimming and J lost 0 bases; unmatched junction nucleotides: 4. Germline V gene data show CDR1 as LGHDT and CDR2 as YNNKEL (reference sequence). The CDR3 contains 15 residues.

This chain uses TRBV29-1 with TRBJ2-7; D remains ambiguous. Germline V CDR1 and CDR2: SQVTM, ANQGSEA. V was cut by 4 bases and J by 1 base, with 11 bases left in between. This CDR3 spans 13 amino acids. In nucleotides, the CDR3 is TGCAGCGTTGGCGACAACGATTCCTACGAGCAGTACTTC. This sequence encodes CSVGDNDSYEQYF.

This clonotype has ten or more counts. The chain has TRBV29-1 and TRBJ2-7; 14 bases match TRBD2. The germline gives CDR1 SQVTM, CDR2 ANQGSEA. V shed 3 bases, J shed 0 bases, and the junction held 7 bases outside the gene matches. CDR3 length equals 17 residues. The CDR3 sequence: CSVDLGLAGVDSYEQYF. The CDR3 nucleotides are TGCAGCGTTGATTTGGGACTAGCGGGGGTCGACTCCTACGAGCAGTACTTC.

There are a few counts of this clonotype. This chain's CDR3 is CATSPSRGVTYEQYF. The CDR3 DNA sequence: TGTGCCACCAGCCCCAGCCGGGGCGTAACCTACGAGCAGTACTTC. The genes are TRBV15 and TRBJ2-7, with D tentatively TRBD1 or TRBD2 (5 bases each). This CDR3 comprises 15 residues. Trimming left V 5 bases short and J 2 bases short, with 16 bases between. Germline CDR1 and CDR2: LNHNV and YYDKDF (reference sequence). The whole variable domain, remainder taken from reference TRBV15 and TRBJ2-7, is DAMVIQNPRYQVTQFGKPVTLSCSQTLNHNVMYWYQQKSSQAPKLLFHYYDKDFNNEADTPDNFQSRRPNTSFCFLDIRSPGLGDTAMYLCATSPSRGVTYEQYFGPGTRLTVT.

The rearrangement uses TRBV20-1 and TRBJ2-4; weak D call: TRBD1 (6 bases). Germline CDR1 is DFQATT and CDR2 is SNEGSKA (reference sequence). The CDR3 spans 11 residues. Trimming cost V 4 bases and J 7 bases, with 8 bases left between them. CDR3 DNA: TGCAGTGCTAAGGGGGAGAACATTCAGTACTTC. Residues: CSAKGENIQYF.

The chain employs TRBV30 and TRBJ2-5; a weak D match, TRBD2 (6 bases). Germline V gives CDR1 GTSNPN, CDR2 SVGIG (reference sequence). Trimming stripped 8 bases from V and 2 bases from J, with 18 bases between. This CDR3 spans 14 amino acids. The CDR3 DNA reads TGTGCCGGAGGGCCGAACTACCGGCAAGAGACCCAGTACTTC. As protein: CAGGPNYRQETQYF. Variable domain in full (rest from reference TRBV30 and TRBJ2-5): SQTIHQWPATLVQPVGSPLSLECTVEGTSNPNLYWYRQAAGRGLQLLFYSVGIGQISSEVPQNLSASRPQDRQFILSSKKLLLSDSGFYLCAGGPNYRQETQYFGPGTRLLVL.

This sequence joins TRBV13 and TRBJ2-7, with D perhaps TRBD1 or TRBD2 (5 bases each). Germline values: CDR1 PRHDT, CDR2 FYEKMQ (reference sequence). Trimming took 7 bases from V and 2 from J, leaving 12 bases between them. This CDR3 has 13 amino acids. The CDR3 DNA reads TGTGCCAGCATCCGGGACCCAGCCTACGAGCAGTACTTC. It encodes CASIRDPAYEQYF.